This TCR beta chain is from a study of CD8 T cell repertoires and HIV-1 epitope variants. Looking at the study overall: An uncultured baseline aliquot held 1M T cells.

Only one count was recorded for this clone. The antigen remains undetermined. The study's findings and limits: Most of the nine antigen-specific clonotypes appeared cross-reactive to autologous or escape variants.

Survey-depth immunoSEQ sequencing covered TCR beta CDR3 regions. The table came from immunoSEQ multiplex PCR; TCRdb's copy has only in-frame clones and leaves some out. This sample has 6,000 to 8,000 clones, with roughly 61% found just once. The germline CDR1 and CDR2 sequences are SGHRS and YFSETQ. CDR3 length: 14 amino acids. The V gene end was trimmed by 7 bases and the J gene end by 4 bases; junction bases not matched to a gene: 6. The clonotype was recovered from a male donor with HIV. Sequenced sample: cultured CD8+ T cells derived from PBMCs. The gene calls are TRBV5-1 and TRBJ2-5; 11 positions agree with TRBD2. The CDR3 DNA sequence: TGCGCCAGCTCTAGCGGGAGGAACGTAGAGACCCAGTACTTC. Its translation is CASSSGRNVETQYF.